The 15 T cell receptor beta chains in this list originate from one sample, sequenced in a study of blood T cell repertoires in COVID-19. Sequencing used immunoSEQ multiplex PCR; TCRdb keeps in-frame clones, though not all of them. This sample has over 110,000 clones, with about 87% found just once. Specimen: peripheral blood. The receptors here all came from a human donor in a cohort sampled during active COVID-19.

This clone was counted only a few times. The CDR3, as DNA: TGTGCCAGCAGTGAGGGGAGCACTGGAAACACCATATATTTT. It yields the protein CASSEGSTGNTIYF. The chain is built from TRBV6-1 and TRBJ1-3; D gene unclear. The V end lost 3 bases, the J end lost 2 bases, and 8 bases lay between the germline ends. The CDR3 contains 14 residues. CDR1 MNHNS and CDR2 SASEGT come from the germline V gene.

V and J are TRBV7-9 and TRBJ1-3, with D hard to call. The length of the CDR3 is 16 residues. CDR1 is SEHNR, CDR2 FQNEAQ, per germline (reference sequence). V lost 2 bases and J lost 0, with 11 bases in between. As DNA, the CDR3 is TGTGCCAGCAGCTTACGCGGTCAATACTCTGGAAACACCATATATTTT. As protein: CASSLRGQYSGNTIYF.

The chain combines TRBV27 with TRBJ2-7; D call uncertain. V was clipped by 0 bases and J by 6 bases, with 12 bases between them. This CDR3 contains 14 residues. Germline assignment: CDR1 MNHEY and CDR2 SMNVEV (reference sequence). This CDR3 reads CASSLSPGLGEQYF. CDR3 DNA: TGTGCCAGCAGTTTATCTCCCGGGTTAGGCGAGCAGTACTTC.

The V and J genes are TRBV7-3 and TRBJ2-2; no firm D call. This CDR3 is built from 13 residues. V was shortened by 5 bases and J by 2 bases, with 6 bases between the two germline ends. CDR1 SGHTA and CDR2 FQGTGA come from the germline V gene. For the CDR3, the DNA is TGTGCCAGCAGCCCCTCCAACACCGGGGAGCTGTTTTTT. Encoded protein: CASSPSNTGELFF.

The chain joins TRBV5-5 to TRBJ2-7, with D possibly matching TRBD2 (5 bases). Trimming left V 4 bases short and J 0 bases short, with 14 bases between. The CDR3 totals 15 residues. Looked up from germline, CDR1 is SGHKS and CDR2 is YYEKEE (reference sequence). CDR3: CASSRTSISSYEQYF. Written as DNA, the CDR3 is TGTGCCAGCAGCCGGACTTCCATAAGCTCCTACGAGCAGTACTTC.

The V and J genes are TRBV27 and TRBJ2-3; tentative D call: TRBD2 (6 bases). CDR1 is MNHEY, CDR2 SMNVEV, per germline (reference sequence). V was trimmed by 3 bases and J by 0 bases, leaving 10 bases between them. The CDR3 extends over 15 amino acids. In DNA form, the CDR3 reads TGTGCCAGCAGTTTGAAGCGGGCGAGCACAGATACGCAGTATTTT. Amino acid sequence: CASSLKRASTDTQYF.

The chain joins TRBV4-2 to TRBJ1-2, with 10 positions matching TRBD1. V shed 3 bases and J 4 bases; nucleotides not matched to a gene: 5. The germline CDR1 and CDR2 sequences are LGHNA and YNFKEQ. This CDR3 contains 15 residues. The CDR3 is CASSQWDRGSYGYTF. In DNA form, the CDR3 reads TGTGCCAGCAGCCAGTGGGACAGGGGATCCTATGGCTACACCTTC.

The chain carries TRBV29-1 and TRBJ1-2; 9 positions agree with TRBD1. In germline, CDR1 is SQVTM, CDR2 ANQGSEA. V gave up 3 bases and J gave up 8 bases; unmatched junction bases: 7. This CDR3 is built from 13 residues. This CDR3 reads CSVEDRGSRGYTF. The CDR3 coding sequence is TGCAGCGTTGAGGACAGGGGCTCAAGGGGCTACACCTTC.

V gene TRBV7-2 combines with J gene TRBJ1-2; 12 bases are a match to TRBD1. The length of the CDR3 is 18 residues. V shed 5 bases, J shed 1 base, and the junction held 11 bases outside the gene matches. CDR1 is SGHTA and CDR2 is FQGNSA in the germline V gene. This chain's CDR3 is CASSPRDRGRSYNYGYTF. In DNA, the CDR3 is TGTGCCAGCAGCCCACGGGACAGGGGGCGAAGTTATAACTATGGCTACACCTTC.

The chain employs TRBV5-6 and TRBJ1-4; D might be TRBD1 (6 bases). The CDR3 loop spans 12 amino acids. Germline assignment: CDR1 SGHDT and CDR2 YYEEEE. The V gene lost 0 bases and the J gene lost 12 bases, with 9 bases spanning the gap. The chain's CDR3 is CASSLVQGQLFF. CDR3 nucleotide sequence: TGTGCCAGCAGCTTGGTGCAGGGGCAACTGTTTTTT.

This chain uses TRBV27 with TRBJ2-7; TRBD2 aligns across 11 bases. J lost 2 bases, V lost 5 bases, and 8 bases had no gene match. The germline V gene encodes CDR1 MNHEY and CDR2 SMNVEV (reference sequence). The CDR3 runs to 16 residues. The CDR3 loop reads CASSLLAGALPYEQYF. For the CDR3, the DNA is TGTGCCAGCAGTCTACTAGCGGGGGCCCTGCCCTACGAGCAGTACTTC.

There are a few counts of this clone. The DNA of the CDR3 is TGTGCCAGCTTCGGGAGCAGGGCTAGTTATGGCTACACCTTC. It translates to CASFGSRASYGYTF. The V and J genes are TRBV6-5 and TRBJ1-2, with TRBD1 as a possible D gene (5 bases). Trimming took 8 bases from V and 5 from J, leaving 18 bases between them. Germline assignment: CDR1 MNHEY and CDR2 SVGAGI. The CDR3 runs to 14 residues.

This chain links TRBV6-2 or TRBV6-3 with TRBJ1-5; D unresolved. The CDR3 covers 12 residues. Germline assignment: CDR1 MNHEY and CDR2 SVGEGT. Trimming removed 2 bases from V and 9 bases from J, with 8 bases in between. The CDR3 is CASSYASGPQHF. CDR3 in DNA: TGTGCCAGCAGTTACGCTTCCGGGCCCCAGCATTTT.

This chain links TRBV27 with TRBJ2-1, with 10 nucleotides matching TRBD2. The CDR3 runs 17 residues. The germline V gene encodes CDR1 MNHEY and CDR2 SMNVEV (reference sequence). Losses at the gene ends were 7 bases for V and 3 bases for J; bases not matched to a gene: 12. Written as DNA, the CDR3 is TGTGCCAGCAAGAGGCTCCGGAGCGGGGGGGGCTACAATGAGCAGTTCTTC. Its protein product is CASKRLRSGGGYNEQFF.

J is TRBJ2-7 and V is TRBV18; D is uncertain. Per the germline V gene, CDR1 is KGHSH and CDR2 is LQKENI. Trimming shortened V by 3 bases and J by 5 bases, and 8 bases separated the two germline ends. The CDR3 consists of 12 residues. The CDR3 loop reads CASSPSTDEQYF. The DNA of the CDR3 is TGTGCCAGCTCACCGTCTACTGACGAGCAGTACTTC. The full variable domain, completed using reference TRBV18 and TRBJ2-7, is NAGVMQNPRHLVRRRGQEARLRCSPMKGHSHVYWYRQLPEEGLKFMVYLQKENIIDESGMPKERFSAEFPKEGPSILRIQQVVRGDSAAYFCASSPSTDEQYFGPGTRLTVT.